This paragraph covers one T cell receptor beta chain sequence. This sample was included in a study of blood T cell repertoires in COVID-19. Germline V gene lookup returns CDR1 SGHRS and CDR2 YFSETQ. The CDR3 is made up of 14 amino acids. V was shortened by 4 bases and J by 1 base, with 11 bases between the two germline ends. As processed by the authors: Estimation of nucleated cell counts relied on the amplification of reference gene primers. Method: immunoSEQ multiplex PCR; TCRdb's copy keeps in-frame clones and lacks some. That table furnishes V, J and clone size, whereas the DNA furnished D and trimming. The repertoire has about 11,000 clones, 84% of them found once; the top ten carry approximately 31%.

The V gene is TRBV5-1, the J gene TRBJ1-2; tentatively, D is TRBD1 (5 bases). This TCR was sampled from a man aged 45-60 years with active COVID-19. The sample taken for sequencing was peripheral blood. The CDR3 loop is CASSDLQDNYGYTF. The CDR3 coding sequence is TGCGCCAGCAGCGACCTACAGGATAACTATGGCTACACCTTC.